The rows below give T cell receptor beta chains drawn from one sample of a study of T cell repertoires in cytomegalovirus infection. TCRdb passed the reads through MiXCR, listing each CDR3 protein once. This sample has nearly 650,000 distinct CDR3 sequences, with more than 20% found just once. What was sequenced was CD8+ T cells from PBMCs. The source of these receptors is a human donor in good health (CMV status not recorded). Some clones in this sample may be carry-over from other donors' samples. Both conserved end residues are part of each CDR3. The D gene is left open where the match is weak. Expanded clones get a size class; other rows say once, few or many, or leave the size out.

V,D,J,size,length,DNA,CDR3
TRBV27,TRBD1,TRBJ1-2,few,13,TGTGCCAGCAGAACGACAGGGGGCAGGGGCTACACCTTC,CASRTTGGRGYTF
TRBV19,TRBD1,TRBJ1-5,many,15,TGTGCCAGTAGTCCCCGGACAGGGAGAGAGGGGCCCCAGCATTTT,CASSPRTGREGPQHF
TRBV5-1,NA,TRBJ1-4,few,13,TGCGCCAGCAGCCGGACAGCAAATGAAAAACTGTTTTTT,CASSRTANEKLFF
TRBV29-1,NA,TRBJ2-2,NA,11,TGCAGCGCTATGAGTTCCGGGGAGCTGTTTTTT,CSAMSSGELFF
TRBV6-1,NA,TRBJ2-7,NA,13,TGTGCCAGCAGTGAAGGAGGAGCTTACGAGCAGTACTTC,CASSEGGAYEQYF
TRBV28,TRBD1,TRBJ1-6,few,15,TGTGCCAGCAGTGCTGGGACAGGGGATAATTCACCCCTCCACTTT,CASSAGTGDNSPLHF
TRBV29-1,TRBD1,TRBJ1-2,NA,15,TGCAGCGCGCCCTCCGGGACAGGGGGCCTCTATGGCTACACCTTC,CSAPSGTGGLYGYTF
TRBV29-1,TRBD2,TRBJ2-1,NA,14,TGCAGCGCTGAGGGGACTAGCGGGTACAATGAGCAGTTCTTC,CSAEGTSGYNEQFF
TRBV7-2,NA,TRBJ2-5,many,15,TGTGCCAGCAGCTTCACCCCACGACGCCAAGAGACCCAGTACTTC,CASSFTPRRQETQYF
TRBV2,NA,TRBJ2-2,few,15,TGTGCCATCCACGGAGGACAGCCGAACACCGGGGAGCTGTTTTTT,CAIHGGQPNTGELFF
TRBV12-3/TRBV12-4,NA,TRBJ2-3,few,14,TGTGCCAGCAGTTTGTCCAGCTCCCCAGATACGCAGTATTTT,CASSLSSSPDTQYF
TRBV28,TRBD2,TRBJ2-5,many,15,TGTGCCAGCAGTTCTCGGACTAGCGGCACGGAGACCCAGTACTTC,CASSSRTSGTETQYF
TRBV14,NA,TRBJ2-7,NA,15,TGTGCCAGCACCACCGCGGAAGGGAAACTGAACGAGCAGTACTTC,CASTTAEGKLNEQYF
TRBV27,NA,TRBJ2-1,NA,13,TGTGCCAGCAGTTCCGGGGACTTTGCCGAGGAGTTCTTC,CASSSGDFAEEFF
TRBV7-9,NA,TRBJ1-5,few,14,TGTGCCAGCAGCCGTCTGGACAGTCCTCAGCCCCAGCATTTT,CASSRLDSPQPQHF
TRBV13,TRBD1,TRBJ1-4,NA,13,TGTGCCAGCAGCCCCCCCAGTCGGGACAGAGTGTTTTTT,CASSPPSRDRVFF
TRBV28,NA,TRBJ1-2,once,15,TGTGCCAGCAGTTTCCCAGGGGACCGCTTGAAAGGCTACACCTTC,CASSFPGDRLKGYTF
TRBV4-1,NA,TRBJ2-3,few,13,TGCGCCAGCAGCCAAGTCTATGGAGATACGCAGTATTTT,CASSQVYGDTQYF
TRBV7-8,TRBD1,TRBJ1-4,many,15,TGTGCCAGCAGCCTAACAGGGGGCGCCGGTGAAAAACTGTTTTTT,CASSLTGGAGEKLFF
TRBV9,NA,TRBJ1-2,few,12,TGTGCCAGCAGCGAGCCCGCTGGAGGCTACACCTTC,CASSEPAGGYTF
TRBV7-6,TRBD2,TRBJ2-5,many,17,TGTGCCAGCAGCTCCAATATTTTAGCGGGGATGGGAGAGACCCAGTACTTC,CASSSNILAGMGETQYF
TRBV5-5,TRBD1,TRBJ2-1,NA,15,TGTGCCAGCAGCAACGGACAGGACCCGTACAATGAGCAGTTCTTC,CASSNGQDPYNEQFF